This T cell receptor beta chain was retrieved from a study of beta chain features in type 1 diabetes (dated by TCRdb to between 2018 and 2020). For the study in its entirety: Mean age, gender distribution, total cell number and subset yield were not different between patients and healthy donors. In the study, recently diagnosed type 1 diabetes patients and matched healthy donors were compared on the TCRB repertoires of their sorted circulating CD4+ T cell subsets. Naive and central memory subsets were obtained from all 30 or so donors, but regulatory and stem cell-like memory subsets were isolated from only 8 patients and about eight healthy donors. A total of approximately 100 million sorted cells were examined across all samples, and the number of cells per subset was strongly correlated with RNA yield. The investigation overall reported the following: Sequencing cDNA rather than genomic DNA could over-represent highly expressing activated cells, although activation and CD3 levels did not differ between groups. The naive, central memory and regulatory TCRB repertoires appeared to resemble one another more closely among patients than among healthy donors. Because small numbers of individuals were included in the HLA sub-analyses, any influence of HLA type on TCRB rearrangement was left unresolved. At VDJ recombination sites, type 1 diabetes patients had fewer insertions and more deleted nucleotides, which implies abnormalities in thymic rearrangement. In all four CD4+ subsets, TCRB CDR3 length was moderately but significantly shorter in type 1 diabetes patients. PCR may preferentially amplify shorter templates, but because patient and control samples were amplified and corrected together, any resulting skew would affect both groups equally.

Details on this clone: The antigen it binds to is not known. No much larger clone exists at a distance of one base, and base qualities are not known.

V loses 9 bases of germline sequence and J loses 5 bases, and the interval between the two ends is 16 bases. As encoded in the germline V gene (reference sequence), CDR1 is MNHEY while CDR2 is SMNVEV. The CDR3 numbers 14 residues from cysteine through phenylalanine. The kept DNA is CDR3 alone, 42 bases in frame from the first base. Each donor gave one peripheral blood draw, about 110 mL on average, collected into heparinised tubes. Using a panel that included CD45RO, CCR7, CD25, CD127, CD95 and CD27, naive, central memory, regulatory and stem cell-like memory CD4+ T cells were sorted on a BD FACSAria II. A purity above 95% was achieved for all sorted populations. Right away, PBMCs were isolated by Lymphoprep density gradient centrifugation and were stained directly, with no culture step. So that batch effects would be minimized, each experiment stained and sorted samples in pairs, pairing one healthy donor with one patient.

The entire isolated RNA was reverse transcribed using the High Capacity cDNA Reverse Transcription Kit, and thus expressed TCRB transcripts were sequenced. Deep immunoSEQ sequencing was performed on naive, central memory and regulatory T cell samples, with an average of approximately 4 million total reads per sample. Sorted cells were lysed in RLT buffer, and RNA was extracted using DNase-treated RNeasy Micro or Mini kits according to cell number. To prevent cross-contamination, every cell subset was processed on its own, while patient and healthy donor samples were processed together. The immunoSEQ multiplex PCR was used to amplify TCRB sequences from cDNA, generating 87-bp fragments that spanned the CDR3 region. Sequencing of the amplicons was done on the Illumina HiSeq platform. The published analysis was carried out like this. Synthetic template baselines were used to correct PCR bias computationally, reads within Hamming distance 2 were collapsed, and singletons that could not be merged were discarded. Reads were aligned to IMGT to assign V, D and J genes, CDR3 length, and insertions or deletions at six rearrangement sites. Within each subset, clonotype counts were normalized to sorted cell number, and only after that were true diversity and Gini coefficients computed with the tcR R package. The overlap coefficient, calculated on TCRB nucleotide sequences, was used to quantify repertoire sharing. The table comes from immuneACCESS by way of TCRdb, which keeps in-frame sequences with V and J called. Part of the clones is missing from these tables; in studies checked, under half for an unresolved V gene and the rest for unknown reasons. That table furnishes V, J and clone size, whereas the DNA furnished D and trimming. For this sample there are 150,000 to 200,000 clones; 9% appear just once. Of the sample, approximately 0.7% is held by the ten largest clones.

The chain is assembled from TRBV27 and TRBJ1-4, with the D gene not clear enough to name. The clonotype originates from a woman aged 25 to 45 with type 1 diabetes. Specimen: central memory CD4+ T cells from blood. The CDR3 reads as follows: CASRAGRWNEKLFF. The DNA reads TGTGCCAGTCGAGCGGGCAGGTGGAATGAAAAACTGTTTTTT.